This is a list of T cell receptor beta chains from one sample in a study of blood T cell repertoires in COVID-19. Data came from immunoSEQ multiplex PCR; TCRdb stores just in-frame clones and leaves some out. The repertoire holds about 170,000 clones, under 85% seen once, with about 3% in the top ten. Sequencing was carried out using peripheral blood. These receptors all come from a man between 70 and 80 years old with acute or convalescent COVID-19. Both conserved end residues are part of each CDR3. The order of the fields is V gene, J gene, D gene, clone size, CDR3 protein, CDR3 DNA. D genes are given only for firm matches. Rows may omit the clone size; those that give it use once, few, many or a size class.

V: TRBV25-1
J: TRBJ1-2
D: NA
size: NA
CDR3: CASSEYQGYGYTF
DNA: TGTGCCAGCAGTGAATACCAGGGCTATGGCTACACCTTC

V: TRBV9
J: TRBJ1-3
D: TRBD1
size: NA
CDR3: CASSSMAGGGNTIYF
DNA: TGTGCCAGCAGCTCAATGGCAGGGGGGGGAAACACCATATATTTT

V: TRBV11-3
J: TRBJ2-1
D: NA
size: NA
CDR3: CASSLGLQGSSYNEQFF
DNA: TGTGCCAGCAGCTTAGGCCTCCAGGGGAGTTCGTACAATGAGCAGTTCTTC

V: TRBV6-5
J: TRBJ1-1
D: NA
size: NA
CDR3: CASCDGKNTEAFF
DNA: TGTGCCAGCTGCGACGGGAAGAACACTGAAGCTTTCTTT

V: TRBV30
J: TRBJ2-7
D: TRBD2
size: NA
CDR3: CAWSVSGRALGEQYF
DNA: TGTGCCTGGAGTGTTAGCGGGAGGGCCCTCGGCGAGCAGTACTTC

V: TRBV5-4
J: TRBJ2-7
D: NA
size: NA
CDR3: CASSLDTNYEQYF
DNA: TGTGCCAGCAGCTTGGACACCAACTACGAGCAGTACTTC

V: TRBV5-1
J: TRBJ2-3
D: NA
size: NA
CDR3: CASSSDSTDTQYF
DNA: TGCGCCAGCAGCTCGGACTCAACAGATACGCAGTATTTT

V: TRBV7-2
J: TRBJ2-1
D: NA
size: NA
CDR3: CASRRSARSSYNEQFF
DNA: TGTGCCAGCAGGAGATCAGCGCGGAGCTCCTACAATGAGCAGTTCTTC

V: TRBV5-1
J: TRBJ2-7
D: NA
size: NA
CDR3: CASSFPGIPSSEQYF
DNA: TGCGCCAGCAGCTTCCCCGGGATCCCGTCCAGCGAGCAGTACTTC

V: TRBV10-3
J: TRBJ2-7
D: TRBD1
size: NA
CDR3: CAISEGTGMTFEQYF
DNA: TGTGCCATCAGTGAAGGGACAGGGATGACCTTCGAGCAGTACTTC

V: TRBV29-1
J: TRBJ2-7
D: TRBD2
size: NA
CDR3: CSVGNSGVYEQYF
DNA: TGCAGCGTTGGCAATAGCGGGGTCTACGAGCAGTACTTC

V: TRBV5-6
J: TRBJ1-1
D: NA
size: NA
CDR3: CASSHPAAGRNTEAFF
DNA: TGTGCCAGCAGCCACCCCGCGGCAGGGCGGAACACTGAAGCTTTCTTT

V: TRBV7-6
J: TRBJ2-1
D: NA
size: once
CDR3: CASSPQGGGRATHNEQFF
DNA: TGTGCCAGCAGCCCACAGGGGGGCGGGAGGGCCACCCACAATGAGCAGTTCTTC

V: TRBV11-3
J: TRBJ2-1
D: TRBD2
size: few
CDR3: CASSLGGTRGNNEQFF
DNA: TGTGCCAGCAGCTTGGGTGGGACTAGGGGCAACAATGAGCAGTTCTTC

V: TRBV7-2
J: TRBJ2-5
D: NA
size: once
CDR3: CASSPGGPETQYF
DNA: TGTGCCAGCAGCCCCGGGGGGCCGGAGACCCAGTACTTC

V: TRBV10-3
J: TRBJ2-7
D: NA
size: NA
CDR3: CATGRDLSSLGEQYF
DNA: TGTGCCACCGGCCGGGACTTATCATCTCTGGGCGAGCAGTACTTC

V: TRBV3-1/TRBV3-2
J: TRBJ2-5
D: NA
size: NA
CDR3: CASSQVAQQETQYF
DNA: TGTGCCAGCAGCCAAGTGGCCCAGCAAGAGACCCAGTACTTC

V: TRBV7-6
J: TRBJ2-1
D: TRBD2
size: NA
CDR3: CASSSASGAYNEQFF
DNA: TGTGCCAGCAGCTCCGCTAGCGGGGCTTACAATGAGCAGTTCTTC

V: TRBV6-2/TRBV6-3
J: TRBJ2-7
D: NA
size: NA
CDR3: CASSYEGYEQYF
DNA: TGTGCCAGCAGTTACGAGGGCTACGAGCAGTACTTC

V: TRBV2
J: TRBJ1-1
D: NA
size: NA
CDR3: CASSEAPGGRTEAFF
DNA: TGTGCCAGCAGTGAAGCGCCGGGGGGCCGAACTGAAGCTTTCTTT

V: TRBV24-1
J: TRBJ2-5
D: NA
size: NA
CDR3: CATSDQGRETQYF
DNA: TGTGCCACCAGTGATCAGGGCCGGGAGACCCAGTACTTC

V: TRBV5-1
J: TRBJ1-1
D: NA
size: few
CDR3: CASSGGGLNRTEAFF
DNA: TGCGCCAGCAGCGGTGGTGGCCTTAACAGGACTGAAGCTTTCTTT

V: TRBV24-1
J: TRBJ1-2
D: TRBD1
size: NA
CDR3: CATSDPGQGIYGYTF
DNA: TGTGCCACCAGTGACCCGGGACAGGGTATATATGGCTACACCTTC

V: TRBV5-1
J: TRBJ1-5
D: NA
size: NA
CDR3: CASSLSGGQQLNQPQHF
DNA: TGCGCCAGCAGCTTATCGGGAGGGCAGCAACTCAATCAGCCCCAGCATTTT

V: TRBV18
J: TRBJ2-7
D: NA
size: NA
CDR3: CASSPNSIYEQYF
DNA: TGTGCCAGCTCACCAAATTCCATCTACGAGCAGTACTTC

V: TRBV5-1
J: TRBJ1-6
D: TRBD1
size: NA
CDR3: CASKLETGTANSPLHF
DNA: TGCGCCAGCAAACTCGAGACCGGGACAGCAAATTCACCCCTCCACTTT

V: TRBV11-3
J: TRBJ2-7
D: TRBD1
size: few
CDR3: CASSLWMGQYYEQYF
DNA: TGTGCCAGCAGTCTTTGGATGGGACAGTACTACGAGCAGTACTTC

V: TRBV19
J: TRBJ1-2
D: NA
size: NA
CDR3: CATEKKLHYGYTF
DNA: TGTGCCACCGAGAAGAAACTCCACTATGGCTACACCTTC

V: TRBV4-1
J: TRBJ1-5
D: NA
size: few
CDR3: CASSPSSGGPGNQPQHF
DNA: TGCGCCAGCAGTCCAAGCAGTGGCGGGCCGGGCAATCAGCCCCAGCATTTT

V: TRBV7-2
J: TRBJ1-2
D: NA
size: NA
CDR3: CASSLQGQSYGYTF
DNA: TGTGCCAGCAGCCTACAGGGACAAAGTTATGGCTACACCTTC

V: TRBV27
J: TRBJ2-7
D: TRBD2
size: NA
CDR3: CASKTGTSGSEQYF
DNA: TGTGCCAGCAAAACCGGGACTAGCGGGAGCGAGCAGTACTTC

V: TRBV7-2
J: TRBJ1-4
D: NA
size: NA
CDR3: CASSLSRGAGEKLFF
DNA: TGTGCCAGCAGCTTATCGCGGGGGGCAGGTGAAAAACTGTTTTTT